Presented here are 23 T cell receptor beta chains from one specimen sequenced in a study of blood T cell repertoires in COVID-19. Measured with immunoSEQ multiplex PCR; TCRdb has only the in-frame clones, and not every one. Of some 150,000 clones listed, 78% are singletons. The sequenced sample consisted of peripheral blood. Every receptor here comes from a woman older than 75 with acute or convalescent COVID-19.

This clone showed up just a few times. The chain is built from TRBV2 and TRBJ2-1; D possibly corresponds to TRBD2 (5 bases). CDR1 is SNHLY and CDR2 is FYNNEI in the germline V gene. The CDR3 loop spans 16 amino acids. Trimming left V 3 bases short and J 7 bases short, with 19 bases between. The CDR3 here is CASSDLEQTTLNEQFF. For the CDR3, the DNA is TGTGCCAGCAGTGACCTTGAACAGACTACATTGAATGAGCAGTTCTTC. Variable domain in full (rest from reference TRBV2 and TRBJ2-1): EPEVTQTPSHQVTQMGQEVILRCVPISNHLYFYWYRQILGQKVEFLVSFYNNEISEKSEIFDDQFSVERPDGSNFTLKIRSTKLEDSAMYFCASSDLEQTTLNEQFFGPGTRLTVL.

The rearrangement links TRBV7-9 to TRBJ1-5; 12 bases fit TRBD1. Germline V gives CDR1 SEHNR, CDR2 FQNEAQ (reference sequence). Germline trimming cut 4 bases from V and 6 bases from J; bases unmatched to any gene: 4. This CDR3 is built from 15 residues. The DNA for the CDR3 is TGTGCCAGCAGCTCCGGGACAGGGGGCGGTCAGCCCCAGCATTTT. This codes for CASSSGTGGGQPQHF.

As to this clone: This CDR3 is also generated by other DNA sequences in the sample. The chain combines TRBV2 with TRBJ2-1; D uncertain. The CDR3 sequence is 10 residues long. The germline V gene encodes CDR1 SNHLY and CDR2 FYNNEI. The V end lost 7 bases, the J end lost 7 bases, and 5 bases lay between the germline ends. The CDR3 sequence is CASTLNEQFF. CDR3 in DNA: TGTGCCAGCACGTTAAATGAGCAGTTCTTC.

The chain combines TRBV18 with TRBJ1-1; 7 bases match TRBD1. The CDR3 sequence is 14 residues long. Looked up from germline, CDR1 is KGHSH and CDR2 is LQKENI. V shed 3 bases, J shed 6 bases, and the junction held 7 bases outside the gene matches. The DNA of the CDR3 is TGTGCCAGCTCACCTGACAGGGATTCGGCTGAAGCTTTCTTT. Translation: CASSPDRDSAEAFF.

The chain employs TRBV13 and TRBJ2-7; 11 bases are shared with TRBD2. The V gene end was trimmed by 0 bases and the J gene end by 6 bases; junction bases not matched to a gene: 10. The CDR3 sequence is 17 residues long. The germline V gene encodes CDR1 PRHDT and CDR2 FYEKMQ (reference sequence). CDR3 sequence: CASSLGLAGDPVGEQYF. As DNA, the CDR3 is TGTGCCAGCAGCTTAGGACTAGCGGGGGACCCCGTGGGCGAGCAGTACTTC. The full variable domain, completed using reference TRBV13 and TRBJ2-7, is AAGVIQSPRHLIKEKRETATLKCYPIPRHDTVYWYQQGPGQDPQFLISFYEKMQSDKGSIPDRFSAQQFSDYHSELNMSSLELGDSALYFCASSLGLAGDPVGEQYFGPGTRLTVT.

In regard to this clone: One end of the junction fails to match germline, which may point to a read error. This chain connects TRBV7-7 to TRBJ2-3, with 12 nucleotides matching TRBD2. Germline CDR1 and CDR2: SSHAT and FNYEAQ (reference sequence). CDR3 length equals 18 residues. In nucleotides, the CDR3 is TGTGCTAGCAGCTTAGTATCTAGCGGGAGGGCCGCGACAGATACGCAGTATTTT. It specifies CASSLVSSGRAATDTQYF.

This chain links TRBV29-1 with TRBJ1-2, with TRBD1 identical over 7 bases. The V gene's germline CDR1 is SQVTM and CDR2 ANQGSEA. The CDR3 sequence is 13 residues long. Trimming took 3 bases from V and 2 from J; bases not matched to a gene: 3. The CDR3 region is CSVEGQLNYGYTF. CDR3 in DNA: TGCAGCGTTGAGGGACAGTTAAACTATGGCTACACCTTC.

The chain uses TRBV2 and TRBJ2-2, with D possibly matching TRBD1 (6 bases). Germline CDR1 SNHLY, CDR2 FYNNEI. This CDR3 has 15 residues. Trimming pared 8 bases from V and 0 bases from J, leaving 13 bases between. The CDR3 DNA reads as TGTGCCAGCGGCACAGGGTTTGCGAACACCGGGGAGCTGTTTTTT. Its protein is CASGTGFANTGELFF.

This rearrangement joins TRBV4-1 to TRBJ1-2; 12 bases are a match to TRBD1. The trim removed 4 bases at V and 8 bases at J, leaving 5 bases unmatched. The length of the CDR3 is 14 residues. The germline gives CDR1 MGHRA, CDR2 YSYEKL. In nucleotides, the CDR3 is TGCGCCAGCAGCCCGGGACAGGGGGCGAGGGGCTACACCTTC. Its translation: CASSPGQGARGYTF.

This chain connects TRBV6-5 to TRBJ1-1; 11 bases match TRBD1. This CDR3 region has 15 residues. V dropped 5 bases and J dropped 4; count of bases not matched to a gene: 6. Germline V gene lookup returns CDR1 MNHEY and CDR2 SVGAGI. CDR3 coding DNA: TGTGCCAGCAGTAGCGGACAGGGGGCGCGCACTGAAGCTTTCTTT. Its translation is CASSSGQGARTEAFF.

This clone was seen a few times. This rearrangement joins TRBV6-1 to TRBJ2-1, with 9 bases aligning to TRBD2. The V segment lost 0 bases and the J segment 6 bases; nucleotides outside the gene matches: 12. This CDR3 spans 18 amino acids. CDR1 and CDR2 (germline): MNHNS, SASEGT. CDR3 in amino acids: CASSEALRGSGRVNEQFF. CDR3 nucleotides: TGTGCCAGCAGTGAAGCGCTAAGAGGTAGCGGGAGAGTCAATGAGCAGTTCTTC.

This clone was recorded at least ten times. This rearrangement joins TRBV5-1 to TRBJ2-3; TRBD2 agrees at 11 bases. CDR3 length: 19 residues. In germline, CDR1 is SGHRS, CDR2 YFSETQ. Trimming removed 4 bases from V and 4 bases from J; junction bases left unmatched: 17. In DNA form, the CDR3 reads TGCGCCAGCAGCCGGGGATCCCTAGCGGGGGGTGGGGTCGCAGATACGCAGTATTTT. Translating it yields CASSRGSLAGGGVADTQYF.

V and J are TRBV5-4 and TRBJ1-2, with D possibly being TRBD1 (6 bases). Germline CDR1 SGHNT, CDR2 YYREEE (reference sequence). This CDR3 is 16 amino acids long. The V gene lost 4 bases and the J gene lost 1 base, with 17 bases spanning the gap. The CDR3 loop reads CASSHPGQNNNYGYTF. The CDR3 nucleotides read TGTGCCAGCAGCCATCCCGGACAGAATAATAACTATGGCTACACCTTC. The complete variable domain, with remaining parts taken from reference TRBV5-4 and TRBJ1-2, reads ETGVTQSPTHLIKTRGQQVTLRCSSQSGHNTVSWYQQALGQGPQFIFQYYREEENGRGNFPPRFSGLQFPNYSSELNVNALELDDSALYLCASSHPGQNNNYGYTFGSGTRLTVV.

The rearrangement joins TRBV11-2 to TRBJ1-2; TRBD1 matches at 9 bases. Germline trimming cut 4 bases from V and 8 bases from J; bases unmatched to any gene: 11. This CDR3 is built from 15 residues. CDR1 is SGHAT, CDR2 FQNNGV, per germline. The CDR3 region has the DNA TGTGCCAGCAGCTCACTCCGGGACAGGGAAGGCGGCTACACCTTC. Its translation is CASSSLRDREGGYTF.

The V and J genes are TRBV5-6 and TRBJ1-2, with no clear D. The CDR3 length is 11 residues. Trimming took 2 bases from V and 4 from J, leaving 3 bases between them. CDR1 is SGHDT and CDR2 is YYEEEE in the germline V gene. The CDR3 spells CASSFRYGYTF. The CDR3 DNA reads as TGTGCCAGCAGCTTTCGCTATGGCTACACCTTC.

The J gene is TRBJ2-1, the V gene TRBV15, with 8 bases lining up with TRBD2. This CDR3 is built from 16 residues. Germline-derived CDR1 and CDR2 are LNHNV and YYDKDF (reference sequence). The V gene end was trimmed by 1 base and the J gene end by 0 bases; junction bases not matched to a gene: 2. The CDR3 DNA reads as TGTGCCACCAGCAGAGGACTAGCGAGCTCCTACAATGAGCAGTTCTTC. It codes for CATSRGLASSYNEQFF.

The V call is TRBV4-1, the J call TRBJ1-1; D gene ambiguous. Trimming left V 4 bases short and J 4 bases short, with 13 bases between. The germline V gene encodes CDR1 MGHRA and CDR2 YSYEKL. This CDR3 spans 14 amino acids. Here the CDR3 DNA reads TGCGCCAGCAGCCCCTTAGAAGGGAGCACTGAAGCTTTCTTT. Its protein product is CASSPLEGSTEAFF.

This clone was observed a handful of times. This chain connects TRBV6-5 to TRBJ2-7; TRBD2 is a possible D gene (6 bases). Trimming removed 6 bases from V and 3 bases from J, with 15 bases in between. This CDR3 is built from 14 residues. The germline CDR1 and CDR2 sequences are MNHEY and SVGAGI. The CDR3 protein is CASRAGPGVYEQYF. CDR3 nucleotides: TGTGCCAGCAGGGCGGGACCAGGTGTCTACGAGCAGTACTTC.

J is TRBJ1-1 and V is TRBV21-1; no DNA check was done on the table's D call, TRBD1. TRBV21-1 is a pseudogene locus. The CDR3 consists of 14 residues. CDR3 bases: TGTGCCAGCAGCAAGGACAATTTGAACACTGAAGCTTTCTTT. Translation: CASSKDNLNTEAFF.

The J gene is TRBJ2-1, the V gene TRBV7-2; TRBD2 matches at 8 bases. Germline loops: CDR1 SGHTA, CDR2 FQGNSA. Losses at the gene ends were 0 bases for V and 6 bases for J; bases not matched to a gene: 10. There are 17 residues in the CDR3. CDR3: CASSLALTSGGLNEQFF. The CDR3 DNA reads TGTGCCAGCAGCTTAGCCCTTACGAGCGGGGGCCTCAATGAGCAGTTCTTC.

The chain recombines TRBV9 with TRBJ2-5, with 7 bases that match TRBD2. CDR3 length equals 14 residues. CDR1 is SGDLS, CDR2 YYNGEE, per germline. V was clipped by 0 bases and J by 4 bases; unmatched bases: 3. The CDR3 DNA is TGTGCCAGCAGCGTAGCGGGGAGGGGAGAGACCCAGTACTTC. Translated, it gives CASSVAGRGETQYF.

The chain combines TRBV24-1 with TRBJ2-7, with TRBD2 matching over 15 bases. V was clipped by 1 base and J by 3 bases; unmatched bases: 6. Germline V gene sequence: CDR1 KGHDR, CDR2 SFDVKD. The CDR3 is made up of 18 amino acids. CDR3 nucleotides: TGTGCCACCAGTGATTTTCGGACTAGCGGGAGGGCCTTCTACGAGCAGTACTTC. Protein sequence: CATSDFRTSGRAFYEQYF.

The chain links TRBV19 to TRBJ2-3; a possible D gene is TRBD1 (6 bases). Germline values: CDR1 LNHDA, CDR2 SQIVND (reference sequence). The CDR3 length is 16 residues. Deletions cut 5 bases from V and 3 bases from J, with 18 bases between. Here the CDR3 reads CASSQQGSVRTDTQYF. The CDR3 DNA sequence: TGTGCCAGTAGTCAACAGGGTTCGGTTAGGACAGATACGCAGTATTTT.